This T cell receptor (beta chain) stems from a study of T-cell reconstitution after alpha-beta-depleted transplantation in children. Trimming took off 6 bases at V and 4 bases at J, with 18 bases between the two ends. CDR1 and CDR2 (germline): MNHEY, SVGEGT. The CDR3 consists of 16 residues. Study-level results: After transplant, high TCRbeta diversity at day 60 in some patients arose from surviving recipient T cells and thymic progenitors. Newly made T cells mostly supplied T-cell counts and diversity one year after transplant. Alpha-beta T cells about two months after transplant reportedly derived from several hundred expanded graft clones.

For TCRbeta, the library was prepared with unique molecular identifiers. TCRdb independently ran MiXCR on the PCR reads; one entry per CDR3 protein. The sample carries 500,000 to 650,000 distinct CDR3 sequences, over 10% recorded once. Remarks on this clonotype: Its matching antigen is unknown.

This clonotype originated in a male patient younger than 18 who had a stem cell transplant for acute myeloid leukemia, so the T cells may come from the graft donor. Sample: PBMCs, mostly from graft donor cells, taken 360 days after TCRalphabeta/CD19-depleted stem cell transplant. The rearrangement uses TRBV6-2 or TRBV6-3 and TRBJ2-2, with D tentatively TRBD1 or TRBD2 (5 bases each). The CDR3 nucleotides are TGTGCCAGCAGCCTCCGGGGCCGACTGTCCACCGGGGAGCTGTTTTTT. This gives the protein CASSLRGRLSTGELFF.